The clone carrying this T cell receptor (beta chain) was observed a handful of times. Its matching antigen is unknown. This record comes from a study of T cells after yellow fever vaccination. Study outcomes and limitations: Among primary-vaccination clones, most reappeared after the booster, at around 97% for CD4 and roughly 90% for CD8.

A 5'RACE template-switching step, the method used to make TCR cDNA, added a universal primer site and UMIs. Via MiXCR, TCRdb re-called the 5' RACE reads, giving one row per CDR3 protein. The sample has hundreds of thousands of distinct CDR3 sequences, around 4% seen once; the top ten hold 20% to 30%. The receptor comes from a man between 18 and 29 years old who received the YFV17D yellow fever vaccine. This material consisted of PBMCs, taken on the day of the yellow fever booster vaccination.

CDR3 region: CASSESVTAFSSYNSPLHF. DNA of the CDR3: TGCGCCAGCAGTGAGTCGGTGACAGCCTTCAGCTCCTATAATTCACCCCTCCACTTT. This rearrangement joins TRBV10-1 to TRBJ1-6; the D gene is possibly TRBD1 (5 bases). From germline, CDR1 is WNHNN and CDR2 SYGVQD (reference sequence). The CDR3 is 19 amino acids. The V and J ends lost 0 bases and 0 bases respectively, with 15 bases between them.